This is a list of T cell receptor beta chains from one sample in a study of human T cells and chemical hapten exposure. TCRdb re-analysed the RACE reads in MiXCR, keeping a single row per CDR3 protein. The profile shows 100,000 or so distinct CDR3 sequences, roughly 11% of them singletons. Specimen: whole blood, collected in connection with sensitization to the hapten diphenylcyclopropenone (DPC). The receptors were sampled from a man between 35 and 55 years old with alopecia areata. Some clones in this sample may be carry-over from other donors' samples. Both conserved end residues are part of each CDR3. D genes are given only for firm matches. The listing skips clone size in some rows; elsewhere it reads once, few, many or a size class.

V gene	J gene	D gene	clone size	CDR3 protein	CDR3 DNA
TRBV29-1	TRBJ2-2	-	few	CSVEPTVTGELFF	TGCAGCGTTGAACCGACAGTCACCGGGGAGCTGTTTTTT
TRBV4-3	TRBJ1-4	-	-	CASSQAQGEKLFF	TGCGCCAGCAGCCAAGCCCAGGGAGAAAAACTGTTTTTT
TRBV5-1	TRBJ2-3	-	few	CASSLGQHSDTQYF	TGCGCCAGCAGCTTGGGCCAGCACTCGGATACGCAGTATTTT
TRBV25-1	TRBJ2-1	TRBD2	-	CASSETSGGRYGEQFF	TGTGCCAGCAGTGAAACTAGCGGGGGTCGATATGGTGAGCAGTTCTTC
TRBV9	TRBJ2-3	-	few	CASSNTFGNLGVRDTQYF	TGTGCCAGCAGCAACACCTTCGGGAATTTGGGGGTGAGAGATACGCAGTATTTT
TRBV20-1	TRBJ1-4	-	-	CSATGGGAGEKLFF	TGCAGTGCTACGGGGGGGGGCGCGGGAGAAAAACTGTTTTTT
TRBV20-1	TRBJ2-3	TRBD2	-	CSAKGLAGVDTQYF	TGCAGTGCTAAAGGACTAGCGGGAGTAGATACGCAGTATTTT
TRBV30	TRBJ2-1	-	few	CAWSPGTPVNNEQFF	TGTGCCTGGAGTCCAGGGACCCCGGTAAACAATGAGCAGTTCTTC
TRBV11-2	TRBJ2-7	TRBD2	few	CASSLGLAGVYEQYF	TGTGCCAGCAGCCTGGGACTAGCGGGAGTTTACGAGCAGTACTTC
TRBV29-1	TRBJ2-5	-	few	CSVGQQETQYF	TGCAGCGTTGGTCAGCAAGAGACCCAGTACTTC